The 29 T cell receptor beta chains listed next were all sequenced from one sample in a study of blood T cell repertoires in COVID-19. Data came from immunoSEQ multiplex PCR; TCRdb stores just in-frame clones and leaves some out. The data hold 200,000 to 300,000 clones, with roughly 76% observed a single time. Input material: peripheral blood. The receptors stem from an elderly woman with COVID-19, enrolled during active disease.

This rearrangement joins TRBV6-6 to TRBJ1-2, with 8 bases lining up with TRBD1. From germline, CDR1 is MNHNY and CDR2 SVGAGI (reference sequence). CDR3 size: 15 residues. Germline trimming cut 6 bases from V and 8 bases from J; bases unmatched to any gene: 14. CDR3 DNA sequence: TGTGCCAGCAGCTTTCCAGTCGACAGGGGCGGAGGCTACACCTTC. Amino acids: CASSFPVDRGGGYTF.

The rearrangement joins TRBV12-3 or TRBV12-4 to TRBJ1-2, with 9 bases lining up with TRBD1. CDR3 length: 13 amino acids. Losses at the gene ends were 5 bases for V and 4 bases for J; bases not matched to a gene: 2. CDR3 sequence: CASSRTGAYGYTF. CDR3 DNA: TGTGCCAGCAGTCGGACAGGGGCCTATGGCTACACCTTC.

The chain links TRBV2 to TRBJ1-6; 9 nucleotides align to TRBD1. The length of the CDR3 is 13 residues. J was trimmed by 8 bases and V by 11 bases; bases with no gene match: 7. CDR1 SNHLY and CDR2 FYNNEI come from the germline V gene. The CDR3 coding sequence is TGTGCCTGCCGGGACAGGGAGTATTCACCCCTCCACTTT. It codes for CACRDREYSPLHF.

The chain uses TRBV9 and TRBJ2-1; TRBD2 matches at 10 bases. CDR1 SGDLS and CDR2 YYNGEE come from the germline V gene. V was pared by 4 bases and J by 0 bases, with 10 bases of the junction left unmatched. This CDR3 contains 18 residues. This CDR3 is CASSTRGTSASSYNEQFF. CDR3 nucleotides: TGTGCCAGCAGCACCCGAGGGACTAGCGCAAGCTCCTACAATGAGCAGTTCTTC.

Only a few counts were recorded for this clone. This chain joins TRBV20-1 and TRBJ2-4, with D possibly being TRBD1 (6 bases). V lost 3 bases, J lost 4 bases, and 16 bases lay in between. The length of the CDR3 is 15 residues. Germline CDR1 and CDR2: DFQATT and SNEGSKA (reference sequence). The CDR3 sequence is CSASYGTTSKNIQYF. The DNA for the CDR3 is TGCAGTGCTAGTTACGGGACAACCTCAAAAAACATTCAGTACTTC.

This clone was seen only a few times. This chain uses TRBV5-1 with TRBJ1-2; the D gene is possibly TRBD1 (5 bases). CDR3 length equals 13 residues. The V gene's germline CDR1 is SGHRS and CDR2 YFSETQ. With 4 bases removed from V and 4 bases from J, the gap between germline ends came to 11 bases. CDR3: CASSRGEIYGYTF. CDR3 DNA sequence: TGCGCCAGCAGCCGGGGGGAGATCTATGGCTACACCTTC.

V is TRBV10-3 and J is TRBJ2-1, with 9 bases fitting TRBD2. V dropped 3 bases and J dropped 5; count of bases not matched to a gene: 2. Germline V gene sequence: CDR1 ENHRY, CDR2 SYGVKD. The CDR3 sequence is 14 residues long. CDR3 coding DNA: TGTGCCATCAGTGACGCTAGCGGGAACAATGAGCAGTTCTTC. This translates into CAISDASGNNEQFF.

The gene calls are TRBV30 and TRBJ1-4; maybe TRBD1 (5 bases). The CDR3 has 17 residues. CDR1 is GTSNPN and CDR2 is SVGIG in the germline V gene (reference sequence). Trimming shortened V by 0 bases and J by 4 bases, and 18 bases separated the two germline ends. This chain's CDR3 is CAWSVRGGERFNEKLFF. The CDR3 bases are TGTGCCTGGAGTGTAAGGGGAGGAGAGAGGTTTAATGAAAAACTGTTTTTT. Filled out from reference TRBV30 and TRBJ1-4, the complete variable domain reads SQTIHQWPATLVQPVGSPLSLECTVEGTSNPNLYWYRQAAGRGLQLLFYSVGIGQISSEVPQNLSASRPQDRQFILSSKKLLLSDSGFYLCAWSVRGGERFNEKLFFGSGTQLSVL.

The chain is built from TRBV5-1 and TRBJ2-2; TRBD1 matches at 7 bases. The CDR3 has 16 residues. The germline CDR1 and CDR2 sequences are SGHRS and YFSETQ. V shed 0 bases and J 5 bases; nucleotides not matched to a gene: 7. The CDR3 reads CASSLVVTGSTGELFF. CDR3 nucleotides: TGCGCCAGCAGCTTGGTAGTGACAGGGAGTACCGGGGAGCTGTTTTTT.

V is TRBV16 and J is TRBJ1-2; 8 bases fit TRBD1. CDR1 is KGHSY and CDR2 is FQNENV in the germline V gene. The CDR3 runs 14 residues. Trimming took 0 bases from V and 7 from J; bases not matched to a gene: 4. In DNA form, the CDR3 reads TGTGCCAGCAGCCAATCGCAGGGGGCCGGTGGCTACACCTTC. It specifies CASSQSQGAGGYTF.

The V gene is TRBV7-2, the J gene TRBJ2-1; 11 bases line up with TRBD1. J gave up 1 base and V 5 bases, and 4 bases lay outside the gene matches. There are 16 residues in the CDR3. CDR1 is SGHTA and CDR2 is FQGNSA in the germline V gene. CDR3 nucleotide sequence: TGTGCCAGCAGCCTCCGGGACAGGGGGTCCTACAATGAGCAGTTCTTC. Its translation is CASSLRDRGSYNEQFF.

The chain carries TRBV4-2 and TRBJ2-1, with 13 bases that match TRBD2. Per germline, CDR1 LGHNA and CDR2 YNFKEQ. The V and J ends lost 1 base and 8 bases, in that order; junction bases with no gene match: 2. The CDR3 has 15 amino acids. The CDR3 here is CASSQGLAGGYEQFF. The CDR3, as DNA: TGTGCCAGCAGCCAAGGACTAGCGGGGGGCTATGAGCAGTTCTTC.

The chain has TRBV15 and TRBJ1-5; TRBD1 might be the D (5 bases). The V end lost 5 bases, the J end lost 7 bases, and 12 bases lay between the germline ends. The CDR3 length is 13 residues. CDR1 is LNHNV and CDR2 is YYDKDF in the germline V gene (reference sequence). CDR3 nucleotide sequence: TGTGCCACCAGCCGCCGCGGGGGGCAGCCCCAGCATTTT. Translating it yields CATSRRGGQPQHF. The variable domain in full, with the rest retrieved from reference TRBV15 and TRBJ1-5, is DAMVIQNPRYQVTQFGKPVTLSCSQTLNHNVMYWYQQKSSQAPKLLFHYYDKDFNNEADTPDNFQSRRPNTSFCFLDIRSPGLGDTAMYLCATSRRGGQPQHFGDGTRLSIL.

CDR3 coding DNA: TGTGCCAGCAGCTTTCAAGGGGTTGCAACTAATGAAAAACTGTTTTTT. This sequence encodes CASSFQGVATNEKLFF. The chain links TRBV7-9 to TRBJ1-4, with a tentative D call TRBD1 (5 bases). With 3 bases removed from V and 0 bases from J, the gap between germline ends came to 11 bases. Germline assignment: CDR1 SEHNR and CDR2 FQNEAQ (reference sequence). This CDR3 region has 16 residues.

The chain carries TRBV25-1 and TRBJ1-5; 9 bases line up with TRBD1. Germline V gene sequence: CDR1 MGHDK, CDR2 SYGVNS. J lost 4 bases, V lost 4 bases, and 8 bases had no gene match. This CDR3 region has 16 residues. The CDR3 bases are TGTGCCAGCAGTGCGTCCACCGGGACAGGGAATCAGCCCCAGCATTTT. Amino acids: CASSASTGTGNQPQHF.

The V and J genes are TRBV30 and TRBJ1-1; no clear D gene. The CDR3 runs 12 residues. V dropped 2 bases and J dropped 2 bases, with 6 bases sitting between them. The germline gives CDR1 GTSNPN, CDR2 SVGIG (reference sequence). The CDR3 bases are TGTGCCTGGAGTAGGAGTAACACTGAAGCTTTCTTT. Its translation: CAWSRSNTEAFF. The whole variable domain, filled in from reference TRBV30 and TRBJ1-1, reads SQTIHQWPATLVQPVGSPLSLECTVEGTSNPNLYWYRQAAGRGLQLLFYSVGIGQISSEVPQNLSASRPQDRQFILSSKKLLLSDSGFYLCAWSRSNTEAFFGQGTRLTVV.

The chain uses TRBV6-5 and TRBJ1-1; no reliable D call. V lost 0 bases and J lost 4, with 12 bases in between. Looked up from germline, CDR1 is MNHEY and CDR2 is SVGAGI. The length of the CDR3 is 15 residues. This chain's CDR3 is CASSYSITWSTEAFF. In DNA form, the CDR3 reads TGTGCCAGCAGTTACTCGATTACGTGGAGCACTGAAGCTTTCTTT.

The V and J genes are TRBV6-5 and TRBJ1-3; possible D gene TRBD1, 5 bases. The germline V gene encodes CDR1 MNHEY and CDR2 SVGAGI. V lost 6 bases, J lost 9 bases, and 18 bases lay in between. The CDR3 loop spans 14 amino acids. This chain's CDR3 is CASRREGLQGTIYF. CDR3 sequence (DNA): TGTGCCAGCAGGAGGGAGGGACTCCAAGGCACCATATATTTT.

The gene calls are TRBV7-9 and TRBJ1-2; no clear D. CDR1 is SEHNR, CDR2 FQNEAQ, per germline (reference sequence). The V gene lost 5 bases and the J gene lost 2 bases, with 6 bases spanning the gap. This CDR3 has 12 residues. CDR3 in amino acids: CASSPRNYGYTF. The CDR3 DNA reads as TGTGCCAGCAGCCCGAGAAACTATGGCTACACCTTC.

The chain couples TRBV28 to TRBJ1-5; 8 bases map to TRBD1. From germline, CDR1 is MDHEN and CDR2 SYDVKM. The CDR3 loop spans 13 amino acids. With 8 bases clipped from V and 7 bases from J, the junction kept 7 bases outside the gene matches. Here the CDR3 reads CASRRDRGQPQHF. In nucleotides, the CDR3 is TGTGCCAGCCGGAGAGACAGGGGACAGCCCCAGCATTTT.

For the CDR3, the DNA is TGTGCCAGCAGCTTAGCGTACCACAGGTCCCCCGGGGAGCTGTTTTTT. Residues: CASSLAYHRSPGELFF. This chain uses TRBV7-2 with TRBJ2-2; D is possibly TRBD1 (5 bases). This CDR3 contains 16 residues. CDR1 is SGHTA, CDR2 FQGNSA, per germline. Trimming removed 0 bases from V and 6 bases from J, with 14 bases in between.

The V and J genes are TRBV12-5 and TRBJ2-1; D possibly corresponds to TRBD2 (5 bases). In germline, CDR1 is LGHNT, CDR2 FRNRAP. V lost 1 base and J 9 bases, leaving 13 bases between the germline ends. CDR3 length equals 14 residues. CDR3 in amino acids: CASGLDRGGFEQFF. CDR3 DNA: TGTGCTAGTGGTTTGGACCGGGGTGGGTTTGAGCAGTTCTTC.

This clone appeared once. J is TRBJ1-2 and V is TRBV24-1; D is perhaps TRBD1 (6 bases). Germline V gene data show CDR1 as KGHDR and CDR2 as SFDVKD. CDR3 length: 14 amino acids. V was shortened by 2 bases and J by 4 bases, with 10 bases between the two germline ends. DNA for the CDR3: TGTGCCACCAGTGATTCGTTGACAGGCTATGGCTACACCTTC. It encodes CATSDSLTGYGYTF.

The DNA of the CDR3 is TGTGCCACCAGCAGAGATTTGATAGCGGGAGTCCATGAGCAGTTCTTC. This codes for CATSRDLIAGVHEQFF. The chain combines TRBV15 with TRBJ2-1, with TRBD2 matching over 9 bases. Germline assignment: CDR1 LNHNV and CDR2 YYDKDF (reference sequence). The CDR3 contains 16 residues. The V gene end was trimmed by 0 bases and the J gene end by 8 bases; junction bases not matched to a gene: 8.

The chain's CDR3 is CASSLTGFANIQYF. The CDR3 DNA is TGTGCCAGCAGCTTAACGGGGTTCGCAAACATTCAGTACTTC. This rearrangement joins TRBV7-2 to TRBJ2-4; TRBD2 is a possible D gene (5 bases). The CDR3 is 14 amino acids. Trimming pared 2 bases from V and 6 bases from J, leaving 11 bases between. CDR1 and CDR2 (germline): SGHTA, FQGNSA.

The rearrangement links TRBV1 to TRBJ1-6; the table's D call, TRBD1, has no DNA check behind it. TRBV1 has pseudogene status. The CDR3 covers 15 residues. As DNA, the CDR3 is TGCACCAGCACCCCACAACAGGGAACGGATTCACCCCTCCACTTT. Protein sequence: CTSTPQQGTDSPLHF.

This chain uses TRBV6-5 with TRBJ1-2, with a possible D match to TRBD1 (6 bases). Germline loops: CDR1 MNHEY, CDR2 SVGAGI. This CDR3 comprises 15 residues. Trimming left V 5 bases short and J 9 bases short, with 22 bases between. DNA of the CDR3: TGTGCCAGCAGTCGAGACAGGCTTAACTTTGGAAGCTACACCTTC. This encodes CASSRDRLNFGSYTF.

The V and J genes are TRBV28 and TRBJ2-4; D is unclear. Trimming stripped 3 bases from V and 0 bases from J, with 9 bases between. This CDR3 has 15 amino acids. Germline assignment: CDR1 MDHEN and CDR2 SYDVKM. The CDR3 here is CASSFATVAKNIQYF. CDR3 DNA sequence: TGTGCCAGCAGTTTCGCAACAGTAGCCAAAAACATTCAGTACTTC.

The chain uses TRBV19 and TRBJ1-2, with D maybe TRBD1 (5 bases). The V gene's germline CDR1 is LNHDA and CDR2 SQIVND (reference sequence). CDR3 length equals 11 residues. V dropped 9 bases and J dropped 2 bases, with 7 bases sitting between them. The CDR3 protein is CASRQNYGYTF. Here the CDR3 DNA reads TGTGCCAGCCGACAGAACTATGGCTACACCTTC.